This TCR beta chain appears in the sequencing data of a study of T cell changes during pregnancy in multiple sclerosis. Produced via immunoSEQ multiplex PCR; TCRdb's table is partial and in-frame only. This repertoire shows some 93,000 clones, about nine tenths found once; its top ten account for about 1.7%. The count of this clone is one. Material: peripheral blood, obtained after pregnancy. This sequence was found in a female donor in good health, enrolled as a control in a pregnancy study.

The CDR3 reads CASSLADTQYTEAFF. CDR3 coding DNA: TGTGCCAGCAGCTTGGCCGACACCCAGTACACTGAAGCTTTCTTT. The chain employs TRBV5-5 and TRBJ1-1; D not resolved. The CDR3 is 15 amino acids. V was cut by 0 bases and J by 3 bases, with 12 bases left in between. Germline V CDR1 and CDR2: SGHKS, YYEKEE (reference sequence).